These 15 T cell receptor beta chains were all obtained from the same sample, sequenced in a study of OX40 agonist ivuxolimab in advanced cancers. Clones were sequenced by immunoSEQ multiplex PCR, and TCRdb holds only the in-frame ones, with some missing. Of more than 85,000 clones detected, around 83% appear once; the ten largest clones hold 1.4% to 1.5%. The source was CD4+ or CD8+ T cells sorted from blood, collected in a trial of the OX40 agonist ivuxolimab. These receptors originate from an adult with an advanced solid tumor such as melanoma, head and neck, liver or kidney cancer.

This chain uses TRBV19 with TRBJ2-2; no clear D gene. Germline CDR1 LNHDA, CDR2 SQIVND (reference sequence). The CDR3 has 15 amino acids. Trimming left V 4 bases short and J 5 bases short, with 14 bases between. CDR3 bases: TGTGCCAGTAGTAAGAGCGTCGAAGGAACCGGGGAGCTGTTTTTT. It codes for CASSKSVEGTGELFF.

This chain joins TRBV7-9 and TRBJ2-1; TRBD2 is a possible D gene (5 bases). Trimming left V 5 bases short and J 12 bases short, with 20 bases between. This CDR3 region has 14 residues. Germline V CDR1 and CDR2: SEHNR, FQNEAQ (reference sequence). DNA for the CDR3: TGTGCCAGCAGCCTCTCGGACTCTCCCAAAGGGCAGTTCTTC. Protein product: CASSLSDSPKGQFF.

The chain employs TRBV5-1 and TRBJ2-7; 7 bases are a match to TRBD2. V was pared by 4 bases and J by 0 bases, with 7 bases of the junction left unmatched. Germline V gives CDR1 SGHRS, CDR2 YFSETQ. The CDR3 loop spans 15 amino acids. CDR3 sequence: CASSRGWEGSYEQYF. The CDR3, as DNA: TGCGCCAGCAGCCGGGGGTGGGAGGGCTCCTACGAGCAGTACTTC. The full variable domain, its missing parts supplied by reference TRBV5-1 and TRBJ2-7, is KAGVTQTPRYLIKTRGQQVTLSCSPISGHRSVSWYQQTPGQGLQFLFEYFSETQRNKGNFPGRFSGRQFSNSRSEMNVSTLELGDSALYLCASSRGWEGSYEQYFGPGTRLTVT.

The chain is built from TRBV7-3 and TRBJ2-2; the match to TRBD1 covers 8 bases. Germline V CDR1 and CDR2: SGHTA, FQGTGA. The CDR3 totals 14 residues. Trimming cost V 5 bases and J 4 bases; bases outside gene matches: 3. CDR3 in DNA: TGTGCCAGCAGCGGGGACAGGAGCACCGGGGAGCTGTTTTTT. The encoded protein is CASSGDRSTGELFF.

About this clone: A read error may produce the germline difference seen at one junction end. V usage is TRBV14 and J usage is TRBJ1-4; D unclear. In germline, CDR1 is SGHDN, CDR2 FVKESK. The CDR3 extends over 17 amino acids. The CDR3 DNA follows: TGTGCCAGCAGCAAAGACATCCGTCACGGAGGCAGGGAAAAACTGTTTTTT. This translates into CASSKDIRHGGREKLFF. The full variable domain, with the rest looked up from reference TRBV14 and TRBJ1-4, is EAGVTQFPSHSVIEKGQTVTLRCDPISGHDNLYWYRRVMGKEIKFLLHFVKESKQDESGMPNNRFLAERTGGTYSTLKVQPAELEDSGVYFCASSKDIRHGGREKLFFGSGTQLSVL.

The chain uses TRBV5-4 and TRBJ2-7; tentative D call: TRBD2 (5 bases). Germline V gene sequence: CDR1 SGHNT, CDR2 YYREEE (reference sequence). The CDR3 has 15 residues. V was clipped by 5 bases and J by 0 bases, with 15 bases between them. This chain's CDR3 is CASSLSGGSSYEQYF. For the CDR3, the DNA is TGTGCCAGCAGTCTCAGCGGAGGCTCCTCCTACGAGCAGTACTTC. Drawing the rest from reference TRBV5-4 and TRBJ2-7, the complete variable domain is ETGVTQSPTHLIKTRGQQVTLRCSSQSGHNTVSWYQQALGQGPQFIFQYYREEENGRGNFPPRFSGLQFPNYSSELNVNALELDDSALYLCASSLSGGSSYEQYFGPGTRLTVT.

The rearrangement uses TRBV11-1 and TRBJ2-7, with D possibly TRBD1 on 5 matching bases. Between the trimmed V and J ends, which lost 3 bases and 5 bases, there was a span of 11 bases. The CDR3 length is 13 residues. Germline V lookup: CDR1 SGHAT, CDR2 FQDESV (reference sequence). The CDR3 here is CASSFTGSNEQYF. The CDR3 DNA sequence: TGTGCCAGCAGCTTCACAGGATCTAACGAGCAGTACTTC.

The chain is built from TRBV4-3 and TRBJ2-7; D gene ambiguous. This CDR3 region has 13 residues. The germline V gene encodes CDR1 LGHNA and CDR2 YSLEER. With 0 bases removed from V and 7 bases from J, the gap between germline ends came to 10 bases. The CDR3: CASSQELLREQYF. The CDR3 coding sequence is TGCGCCAGCAGCCAAGAACTCCTTCGGGAGCAGTACTTC.

This CDR3 reads CASSKVLGGADTGELFF. The CDR3, as DNA: TGTGCCAGTAGTAAGGTCTTAGGGGGCGCCGATACCGGGGAGCTGTTTTTT. V usage is TRBV19 and J usage is TRBJ2-2, with 7 bases that match TRBD1. This CDR3 is 17 amino acids long. The junction had 13 bases not matched to a gene; V was cut back by 4 bases and J by 5 bases. Germline lookup yields CDR1 LNHDA and CDR2 SQIVND (reference sequence). The whole variable domain, remainder taken from reference TRBV19 and TRBJ2-2, is DGGITQSPKYLFRKEGQNVTLSCEQNLNHDAMYWYRQDPGQGLRLIYYSQIVNDFQKGDIAEGYSVSREKKESFPLTVTSAQKNPTAFYLCASSKVLGGADTGELFFGEGSRLTVL.

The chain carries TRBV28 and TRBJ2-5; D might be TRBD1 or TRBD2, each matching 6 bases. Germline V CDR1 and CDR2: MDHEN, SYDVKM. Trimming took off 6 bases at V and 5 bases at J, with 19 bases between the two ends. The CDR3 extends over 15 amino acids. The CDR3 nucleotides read TGTGCCAGCAGAGAAATAGGGCAGGGGAGGGAGACCCAGTACTTC. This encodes CASREIGQGRETQYF.

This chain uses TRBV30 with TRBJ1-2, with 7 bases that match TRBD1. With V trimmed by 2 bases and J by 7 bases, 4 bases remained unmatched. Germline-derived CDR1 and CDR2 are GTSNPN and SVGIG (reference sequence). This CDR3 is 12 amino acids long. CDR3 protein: CAWSKGASGYTF. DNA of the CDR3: TGTGCCTGGAGTAAGGGGGCAAGTGGCTACACCTTC.

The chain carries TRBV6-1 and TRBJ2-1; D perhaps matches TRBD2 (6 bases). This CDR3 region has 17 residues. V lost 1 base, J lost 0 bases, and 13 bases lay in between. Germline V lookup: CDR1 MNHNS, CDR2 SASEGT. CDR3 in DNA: TGTGCCAGCAGTGAAGACGGAGGGGTCCCCTCCTACAATGAGCAGTTCTTC. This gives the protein CASSEDGGVPSYNEQFF.

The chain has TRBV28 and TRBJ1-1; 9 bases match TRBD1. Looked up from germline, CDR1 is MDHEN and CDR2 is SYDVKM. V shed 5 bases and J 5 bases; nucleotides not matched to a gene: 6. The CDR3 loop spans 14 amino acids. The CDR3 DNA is TGTGCCAGCAGTCCGACAGGGGGGCGGACTGAAGCTTTCTTT. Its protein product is CASSPTGGRTEAFF.

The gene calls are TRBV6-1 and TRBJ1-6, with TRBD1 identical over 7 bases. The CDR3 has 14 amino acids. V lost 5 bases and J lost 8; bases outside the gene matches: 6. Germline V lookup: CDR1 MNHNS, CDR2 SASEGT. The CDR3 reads CASSTTGAYSPLHF. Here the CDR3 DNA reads TGTGCCAGCAGTACTACAGGGGCCTATTCACCCCTCCACTTT.

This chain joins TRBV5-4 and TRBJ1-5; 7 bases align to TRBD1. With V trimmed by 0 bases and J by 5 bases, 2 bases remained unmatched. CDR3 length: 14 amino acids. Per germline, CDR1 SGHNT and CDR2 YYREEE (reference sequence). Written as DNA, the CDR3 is TGTGCCAGCAGCTTGGCAGGGGGGCATCAGCCCCAGCATTTT. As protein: CASSLAGGHQPQHF. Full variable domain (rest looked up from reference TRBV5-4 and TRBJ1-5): ETGVTQSPTHLIKTRGQQVTLRCSSQSGHNTVSWYQQALGQGPQFIFQYYREEENGRGNFPPRFSGLQFPNYSSELNVNALELDDSALYLCASSLAGGHQPQHFGDGTRLSIL.